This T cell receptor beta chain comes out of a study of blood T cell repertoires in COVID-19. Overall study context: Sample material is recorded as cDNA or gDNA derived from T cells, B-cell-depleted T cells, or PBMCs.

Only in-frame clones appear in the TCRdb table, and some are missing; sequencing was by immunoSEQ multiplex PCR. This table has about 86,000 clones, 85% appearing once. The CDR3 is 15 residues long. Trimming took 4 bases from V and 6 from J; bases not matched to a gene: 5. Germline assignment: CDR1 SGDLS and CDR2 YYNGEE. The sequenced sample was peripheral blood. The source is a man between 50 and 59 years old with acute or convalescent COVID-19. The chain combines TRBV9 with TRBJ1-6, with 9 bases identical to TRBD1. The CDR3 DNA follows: TGTGCCAGCAGCTCCCCGGGACAGGGTAATTCACCCCTCCACTTT. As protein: CASSSPGQGNSPLHF.